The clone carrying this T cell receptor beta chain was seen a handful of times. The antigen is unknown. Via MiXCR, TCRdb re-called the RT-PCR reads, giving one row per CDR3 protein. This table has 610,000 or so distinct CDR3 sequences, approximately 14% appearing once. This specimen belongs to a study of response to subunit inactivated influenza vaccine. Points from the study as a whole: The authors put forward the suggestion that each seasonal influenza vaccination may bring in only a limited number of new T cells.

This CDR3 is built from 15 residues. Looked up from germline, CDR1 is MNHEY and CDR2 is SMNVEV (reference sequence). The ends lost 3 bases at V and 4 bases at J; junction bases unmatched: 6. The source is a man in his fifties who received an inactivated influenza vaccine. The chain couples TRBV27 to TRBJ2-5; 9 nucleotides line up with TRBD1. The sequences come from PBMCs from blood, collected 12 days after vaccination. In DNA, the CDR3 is TGTGCCAGCAGTTTCAGCGGGACAGGGATAGAGACCCAGTACTTC. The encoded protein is CASSFSGTGIETQYF.